The following is a TCR beta chain sequence with its context. The antigen is undetermined. Sequencing templates came from extracted RNA that was reverse transcribed into cDNA. Generated by immunoSEQ multiplex PCR, the TCRdb table keeps only in-frame clones and is missing some. The table records roughly 250,000 clones, under 80% of them present only once. Germline V gives CDR1 GTSNPN, CDR2 SVGIG (reference sequence). This CDR3 has 14 residues. V lost 8 bases and J lost 5, with 21 bases in between. This specimen belongs to a study of CD8+ T cells in alopecia areata. Study-wide findings and caveats: Lesional scalp exceeded normal scalp in clonality, especially in alopecia totalis/universalis.

The chain is built from TRBV30 and TRBJ2-5, with D possibly matching TRBD2 (6 bases). The sequencing here drew on CD4+ T cells sorted from blood, taken at week 0. The origin of this receptor is a human donor with alopecia areata. CDR3 loop: CAAVQARGAETQYF. The CDR3 DNA reads TGTGCCGCCGTCCAAGCGCGGGGAGCGGAGACCCAGTACTTC.